A single sample gave rise to the 4 T cell receptor beta chains below, sequenced in a study of identical twins. TCRdb reprocessed the 5' RACE reads with MiXCR, giving one entry per CDR3 protein. The sample shows roughly 770,000 distinct CDR3 sequences, around a sixth of them seen only once. These same records also appear under a second study, on T cells expressing NK-cell markers.

The sequencing input was PBMCs. The receptors derive from a woman between 18 and 29 years old in good health.

This sequence joins TRBV12-3 or TRBV12-4 and TRBJ2-2; TRBD1 matches at 9 bases. The CDR3 is 17 residues long. The V gene end was trimmed by 3 bases and the J gene end by 9 bases; junction bases not matched to a gene: 14. CDR3 residues: CASSFPPPGQGTRELFF. CDR3 nucleotides: TGTGCCAGCAGTTTCCCCCCCCCGGGACAGGGTACCCGGGAGCTGTTTTTT.

The sample holds a few counts of this clonotype. J is TRBJ2-7 and V is TRBV7-9; 7 bases agree with TRBD1. V dropped 5 bases and J dropped 6; count of bases not matched to a gene: 4. This CDR3 is built from 12 residues. Germline loops: CDR1 SEHNR, CDR2 FQNEAQ (reference sequence). DNA of the CDR3: TGTGCCAGCAGCACAGGGGTGGGCGAGCAGTACTTC. Protein sequence: CASSTGVGEQYF.

The chain uses TRBV12-3 or TRBV12-4 and TRBJ2-1; TRBD2 agrees at 9 bases. Losses at the gene ends were 3 bases for V and 7 bases for J; bases not matched to a gene: 4. The CDR3 has 14 amino acids. The CDR3, as DNA: TGTGCCAGCAGTTTCGTAGCGGGGGTTAATGAGCAGTTCTTC. It codes for CASSFVAGVNEQFF.

This clonotype was counted between two and nine times. V and J are TRBV6-5 and TRBJ2-7, with 10 nucleotides matching TRBD2. CDR3 size: 16 residues. After removal of 0 bases from V and 5 bases from J, the junction contained 7 bases not matched to a gene. Germline CDR1 is MNHEY and CDR2 is SVGAGI. CDR3 DNA: TGTGCCAGCAGTTACTCGCCGGGACTAGCGATCGACGAGCAGTACTTC. This encodes CASSYSPGLAIDEQYF.